This T cell receptor beta chain originates from a study of blood T cell repertoires in COVID-19. Across the whole study: COVID-19 samples from acute and convalescent phases originated in the United States, Italy and Spain. Sample material is recorded as cDNA or gDNA derived from T cells, B-cell-depleted T cells, or PBMCs.

This clone was picked up one time. The V gene lost 1 base and the J gene lost 7 bases, with 10 bases spanning the gap. Per germline, CDR1 LGHDT and CDR2 YNNKEL (reference sequence). The CDR3 covers 13 residues. Original methodology: Amplification from reference gene primers served as the basis for estimated nucleated cell counts. Only in-frame clones appear in the TCRdb table, and some are missing; sequencing was by immunoSEQ multiplex PCR. V and J calls and clone size are copied from that table; D and trimming were computed from the DNA. The repertoire includes fewer than 60,000 clones, around 80% of them detected once, and roughly 10% sits in the top ten.

The origin of this receptor is a man in his 60s with acute or convalescent COVID-19. This chain joins TRBV3-1 (or the pseudogene TRBV3-2) and TRBJ1-2; D is unclear. The sample taken for sequencing was peripheral blood. The CDR3 DNA reads TGTGCCAGCAGCCAAGGTTTTCTCCGTGGCTACACCTTC. Residues: CASSQGFLRGYTF.